These T cell receptor beta chains were read from a single sample in a study of T cell repertoires in cytomegalovirus infection. No antigens are known for them. TCRdb re-called the reads through MiXCR, storing one row per CDR3 protein. The sample has roughly 800,000 distinct CDR3 sequences, roughly 29% seen once. This specimen was cultured CD8+ T cells from PBMCs, taken from culture after CMV antigen stimulation. These receptors were obtained from a human donor in good health (CMV status not recorded). Some clones in this sample may be carry-over from other donors' samples. The CDR3 runs from the conserved cysteine through the conserved F or W. Each record gives: J gene, D gene, CDR3 length, V gene, clone size, CDR3 DNA, CDR3 protein. A D gene is named only where the DNA matches it firmly. The listing skips clone size in some rows; elsewhere it reads once, few, many or a size class.

J gene: TRBJ2-1
D gene: -
CDR3 length: 12
V gene: TRBV2
clone size: -
CDR3 DNA: TGTGCCAGCAGGGTCAAATACAATGAGCAGTTCTTC
CDR3 protein: CASRVKYNEQFF

J gene: TRBJ2-1
D gene: -
CDR3 length: 15
V gene: TRBV6-2/TRBV6-3
clone size: -
CDR3 DNA: TGTGCCAGCAATCTCGTGGGGGGGGCCATCAATGAGCAGTTCTTC
CDR3 protein: CASNLVGGAINEQFF

J gene: TRBJ2-2
D gene: -
CDR3 length: 15
V gene: TRBV12-3/TRBV12-4
clone size: -
CDR3 DNA: TGTGCCAGCACCAGGCCCGGGACGGCGCCCGGGGAGCTGTTTTTT
CDR3 protein: CASTRPGTAPGELFF

J gene: TRBJ2-7
D gene: -
CDR3 length: 12
V gene: TRBV27
clone size: -
CDR3 DNA: TGTGCCAGCAGCAAAACAGGATACGAGCAGTACTTC
CDR3 protein: CASSKTGYEQYF

J gene: TRBJ2-1
D gene: -
CDR3 length: 16
V gene: TRBV7-6
clone size: -
CDR3 DNA: TGTGCCAGCAGCTTATTTAGTGGGGGGGCCGAGTCTGAGCAGTTCTTC
CDR3 protein: CASSLFSGGAESEQFF

J gene: TRBJ1-1
D gene: -
CDR3 length: 15
V gene: TRBV25-1
clone size: few
CDR3 DNA: TGTGCCAGCAGTGAATCCGGGGGTCAGAACACTGAAGCTTTCTTT
CDR3 protein: CASSESGGQNTEAFF

J gene: TRBJ2-7
D gene: -
CDR3 length: 14
V gene: TRBV11-2
clone size: -
CDR3 DNA: TGTGCCAGCAGCCTGGCTACCCGGCCCTACGAGCAGTACTTC
CDR3 protein: CASSLATRPYEQYF

J gene: TRBJ1-6
D gene: -
CDR3 length: 16
V gene: TRBV6-5
clone size: -
CDR3 DNA: TGTGCCAGCAGTTACGTCGGGGGGGAAACTAATTCACCCCTCCACTTT
CDR3 protein: CASSYVGGETNSPLHF

J gene: TRBJ1-6
D gene: TRBD1
CDR3 length: 14
V gene: TRBV2
clone size: -
CDR3 DNA: TGTGCCAGCAGTCCAACCGGACAGGGAACACCCCTCCACTTT
CDR3 protein: CASSPTGQGTPLHF

J gene: TRBJ2-5
D gene: TRBD2
CDR3 length: 15
V gene: TRBV7-3
clone size: few
CDR3 DNA: TGTGCCAGCAGCTTAACCGGGGGGGCCAGAGAGACCCAGTACTTC
CDR3 protein: CASSLTGGARETQYF

J gene: TRBJ1-2
D gene: -
CDR3 length: 14
V gene: TRBV12-3/TRBV12-4
clone size: -
CDR3 DNA: TGTGCCAGCAGTTTAAGGAATTCTAACTATGGCTACACCTTC
CDR3 protein: CASSLRNSNYGYTF

J gene: TRBJ2-1
D gene: -
CDR3 length: 19
V gene: TRBV7-6
clone size: few
CDR3 DNA: TGTGCCAGCAGCTTAATTCGAAGTGACAGGGAGGACCGTTACAATGAGCAGTTCTTC
CDR3 protein: CASSLIRSDREDRYNEQFF

J gene: TRBJ2-3
D gene: TRBD1
CDR3 length: 13
V gene: TRBV7-9
clone size: few
CDR3 DNA: TGTGCCAGCAGCGGGACAGGGGTCCATACGCAGTATTTT
CDR3 protein: CASSGTGVHTQYF

J gene: TRBJ2-2
D gene: TRBD2
CDR3 length: 16
V gene: TRBV7-2
clone size: few
CDR3 DNA: TGTGCCAGCAGCACGACTAGCGGGGGGGCGAACGGGGAGCTGTTTTTT
CDR3 protein: CASSTTSGGANGELFF

J gene: TRBJ1-5
D gene: -
CDR3 length: 16
V gene: TRBV7-3
clone size: -
CDR3 DNA: TGTGCCAGCAGTCTAACGACCGAGGGGGACAATCAGCCCCAGCATTTT
CDR3 protein: CASSLTTEGDNQPQHF

J gene: TRBJ2-1
D gene: TRBD1
CDR3 length: 14
V gene: TRBV19
clone size: -
CDR3 DNA: TGTGCCAGTATCGGGGGACAGGGTTTGAATGAGCAGTTCTTC
CDR3 protein: CASIGGQGLNEQFF

J gene: TRBJ1-6
D gene: -
CDR3 length: 15
V gene: TRBV7-4
clone size: -
CDR3 DNA: TGTGCCAGCAGTTCCAAAACCGAGAGTAATTCACCCCTCCACTTT
CDR3 protein: CASSSKTESNSPLHF

J gene: TRBJ1-5
D gene: -
CDR3 length: 14
V gene: TRBV12-3/TRBV12-4
clone size: -
CDR3 DNA: TGTGCCAGCAACCCCCGAGGGGCAGGGCAGCCCCAGCATTTT
CDR3 protein: CASNPRGAGQPQHF

J gene: TRBJ1-5
D gene: -
CDR3 length: 14
V gene: TRBV12-3/TRBV12-4
clone size: few
CDR3 DNA: TGTGCCAGCAGTTTCGCGGATAGCAATCAGCCCCAGCATTTT
CDR3 protein: CASSFADSNQPQHF

J gene: TRBJ1-1
D gene: -
CDR3 length: 13
V gene: TRBV5-4
clone size: few
CDR3 DNA: TGTGCCAGCATCCCAGAGTGGGGGACTGAAGCTTTCTTT
CDR3 protein: CASIPEWGTEAFF

J gene: TRBJ1-5
D gene: -
CDR3 length: 16
V gene: TRBV6-5
clone size: -
CDR3 DNA: TGTGCCAGCAGCCCTTCGGACAGCAAGACTAATCAGCCCCAGCATTTT
CDR3 protein: CASSPSDSKTNQPQHF

J gene: TRBJ1-1
D gene: -
CDR3 length: 16
V gene: TRBV6-2/TRBV6-3
clone size: -
CDR3 DNA: TGTGCCAGCAGTTACGGGGCAGGGGCCCCGAACACTGAAGCTTTCTTT
CDR3 protein: CASSYGAGAPNTEAFF

J gene: TRBJ2-1
D gene: TRBD2
CDR3 length: 14
V gene: TRBV10-3
clone size: -
CDR3 DNA: TGTGCCATCAGTGAGTTTGATAGCGGGGCTGAGCAGTTCTTC
CDR3 protein: CAISEFDSGAEQFF

J gene: TRBJ1-1
D gene: -
CDR3 length: 15
V gene: TRBV5-1
clone size: -
CDR3 DNA: TGCGCCAGCAGCTTGGTGGTCTTTGGAAACACTGAAGCTTTCTTT
CDR3 protein: CASSLVVFGNTEAFF

J gene: TRBJ1-1
D gene: -
CDR3 length: 15
V gene: TRBV7-9
clone size: -
CDR3 DNA: TGTGCCAGCAGTACACCCAGGGGCTTGAACACTGAAGCTTTCTTT
CDR3 protein: CASSTPRGLNTEAFF

J gene: TRBJ2-1
D gene: TRBD2
CDR3 length: 16
V gene: TRBV9
clone size: few
CDR3 DNA: TGTGCCAGCAGCTTTAGGACTAGCGGGGGGGTAAATGAGCAGTTCTTC
CDR3 protein: CASSFRTSGGVNEQFF

J gene: TRBJ1-2
D gene: -
CDR3 length: 13
V gene: TRBV27
clone size: few
CDR3 DNA: TGTGCCAGCGCGAACGGGCCTAACTATGGCTACACCTTC
CDR3 protein: CASANGPNYGYTF

J gene: TRBJ2-7
D gene: -
CDR3 length: 15
V gene: TRBV7-6
clone size: few
CDR3 DNA: TGTGCCAGCAGCTTAGTGATAGGGGACTCCTACGAGCAGTACTTC
CDR3 protein: CASSLVIGDSYEQYF

J gene: TRBJ2-2
D gene: -
CDR3 length: 10
V gene: TRBV20-1
clone size: -
CDR3 DNA: TGCAGTGCTAGTGTCGGGGAGCTGTTTTTT
CDR3 protein: CSASVGELFF

J gene: TRBJ2-2
D gene: TRBD1
CDR3 length: 13
V gene: TRBV29-1
clone size: few
CDR3 DNA: TGCAGCGGACAGGGGGCGACCACCGGGGAGCTGTTTTTT
CDR3 protein: CSGQGATTGELFF

J gene: TRBJ1-5
D gene: TRBD1
CDR3 length: 14
V gene: TRBV28
clone size: many
CDR3 DNA: TGTGCCAGCATAACCGGACAGGGGTATACGCCCCAGCATTTT
CDR3 protein: CASITGQGYTPQHF

J gene: TRBJ1-5
D gene: -
CDR3 length: 16
V gene: TRBV5-8
clone size: -
CDR3 DNA: TGTGCCAGCAGCTTGTCGGGAGGGCGCCCGGGTGGGCCCCAGCATTTT
CDR3 protein: CASSLSGGRPGGPQHF

J gene: TRBJ1-4
D gene: -
CDR3 length: 18
V gene: TRBV7-9
clone size: -
CDR3 DNA: TGTGCCAGCAGCTTAGCGCAAAGAAGGTCAGATGAAAATGAAAAACTGTTTTTT
CDR3 protein: CASSLAQRRSDENEKLFF

J gene: TRBJ2-1
D gene: -
CDR3 length: 13
V gene: TRBV6-1
clone size: -
CDR3 DNA: TGTGCCAGCACCTGGGAACCTAACAATGAGCAGTTCTTC
CDR3 protein: CASTWEPNNEQFF

J gene: TRBJ1-1
D gene: -
CDR3 length: 15
V gene: TRBV25-1
clone size: few
CDR3 DNA: TGTGCCAGCAGTTATTTCTCCGGAGGGAACACTGAAGCTTTCTTT
CDR3 protein: CASSYFSGGNTEAFF

J gene: TRBJ1-1
D gene: -
CDR3 length: 12
V gene: TRBV29-1
clone size: few
CDR3 DNA: TGCAGCTCCCGGAGATTGAACACTGAAGCTTTCTTT
CDR3 protein: CSSRRLNTEAFF

J gene: TRBJ2-1
D gene: -
CDR3 length: 15
V gene: TRBV10-3
clone size: few
CDR3 DNA: TGTGCCATCACCCGGGGAGGGACAACTTACAATGAGCAGTTCTTC
CDR3 protein: CAITRGGTTYNEQFF

J gene: TRBJ2-1
D gene: -
CDR3 length: 13
V gene: TRBV5-5
clone size: few
CDR3 DNA: TGTGCCAGCAGCCCCAGTAGGATCGATGAGCAGTTCTTC
CDR3 protein: CASSPSRIDEQFF

J gene: TRBJ1-1
D gene: TRBD1
CDR3 length: 16
V gene: TRBV7-6
clone size: -
CDR3 DNA: TGTGCCAGCAGCCCCCGACAGGGGTTTGCGGTCACTGAAGCTTTCTTT
CDR3 protein: CASSPRQGFAVTEAFF

J gene: TRBJ2-1
D gene: -
CDR3 length: 12
V gene: TRBV6-6
clone size: -
CDR3 DNA: TGTGCCAGCAGTTTTCAGGGTAGTGAGCAGTTCTTC
CDR3 protein: CASSFQGSEQFF